The clone carrying this T cell receptor beta chain was detected once. Sequencing was performed with immunoSEQ multiplex PCR; in TCRdb, only in-frame clones are kept and a portion is missing. In the table there are under 200,000 clones, 90% to 95% of which are singletons. This sample is part of a study of control samples from healthy donors and cancer patients. CDR1 is SGHTA, CDR2 FQGTGA, per germline. The CDR3 is 15 residues long. After removal of 2 bases from V and 4 bases from J, the junction contained 4 bases not matched to a gene. The sample was blood. V gene TRBV7-3 combines with J gene TRBJ2-1, with 8 bases that match TRBD2. This receptor was taken from a woman aged 25 to 39 in good health. In DNA, the CDR3 is TGTGCCAGCAGCTTATCGGGGACTAGATACAATGAGCAGTTCTTC. Protein product: CASSLSGTRYNEQFF.